These 26 T cell receptor beta chains were sequenced from one sample in a study of identical twins (TCRdb year 2016). Library construction relied on 5' RACE. The sample was run on an Illumina HiSeq 2000. TCRdb ran its own pipeline on the public reads, namely fastp trimming at Q25 and MiXCR clone calling, and kept in-frame beta chains. Rows merge per CDR3 protein into single entries with the most common DNA and genes. The table for this sample lists about 660,000 distinct CDR3 sequences; over 8.5% of them were counted only once. The ten biggest clones cover about 0.98% of the sample. These sequences were also reported in another study, on yellow fever vaccine responses in identical twins.

The sample was PBMCs. Receptor source: a woman under 30 in good health.

This clonotype was seen many times. The chain joins TRBV15 to TRBJ1-4; D is undetermined. Germline CDR1 LNHNV, CDR2 YYDKDF (reference sequence). This CDR3 comprises 16 residues. Between the trimmed V and J ends, which lost 0 bases and 2 bases, there was a span of 10 bases. The CDR3 sequence: CATSRDSAATNEKLFF. DNA of the CDR3: TGTGCCACCAGCAGAGATTCTGCGGCGACTAATGAAAAACTGTTTTTT.

This clonotype was detected only a few times. The rearrangement links TRBV20-1 to TRBJ2-7; tentative D call: TRBD2 (6 bases). The CDR3 contains 13 residues. The V end was cut by 1 base, the J end by 6 bases, with 13 bases between. Germline loops: CDR1 DFQATT, CDR2 SNEGSKA (reference sequence). Here the CDR3 DNA reads TGCAGTGCTAGAGCGGCGGGATTCGGCGAGCAGTACTTC. This encodes CSARAAGFGEQYF.

This clonotype was detected only a few times. The chain is built from TRBV6-1 and TRBJ2-3; D remains ambiguous. The germline V gene has CDR1 MNHNS and CDR2 SASEGT. With 3 bases removed from V and 0 bases from J, the gap between germline ends came to 7 bases. The CDR3 extends over 14 amino acids. CDR3 in amino acids: CASSDPPSTDTQYF. The CDR3 region has the DNA TGTGCCAGCAGTGACCCCCCTAGCACAGATACGCAGTATTTT.

The rearrangement links TRBV2 to TRBJ2-7; no clear D. V lost 7 bases and J 6 bases, leaving 10 bases between the germline ends. Germline assignment: CDR1 SNHLY and CDR2 FYNNEI. The CDR3 extends over 11 amino acids. Here the CDR3 DNA reads TGTGCCAGCATCTATTCTTCCGAGCAGTACTTC. The encoded protein is CASIYSSEQYF. The full variable domain, its missing parts supplied by reference TRBV2 and TRBJ2-7, is EPEVTQTPSHQVTQMGQEVILRCVPISNHLYFYWYRQILGQKVEFLVSFYNNEISEKSEIFDDQFSVERPDGSNFTLKIRSTKLEDSAMYFCASIYSSEQYFGPGTRLTVT.

This clonotype was detected only a few times. V usage is TRBV5-1 and J usage is TRBJ1-1; D is possibly TRBD1 (5 bases). The germline CDR1 and CDR2 sequences are SGHRS and YFSETQ. V was cut by 5 bases and J by 6 bases, with 14 bases left in between. The CDR3 totals 13 residues. The CDR3 DNA reads as TGCGCCAGCAGATCCGAGGGGCAGGCTGAAGCTTTCTTT. Encoded protein: CASRSEGQAEAFF. Drawing the rest from reference TRBV5-1 and TRBJ1-1, the complete variable domain is KAGVTQTPRYLIKTRGQQVTLSCSPISGHRSVSWYQQTPGQGLQFLFEYFSETQRNKGNFPGRFSGRQFSNSRSEMNVSTLELGDSALYLCASRSEGQAEAFFGQGTRLTVV.

There are many counts of this clonotype. This chain uses TRBV19 with TRBJ1-5; D gene ambiguous. This CDR3 is 13 amino acids long. CDR1 is LNHDA and CDR2 is SQIVND in the germline V gene (reference sequence). V was shortened by 5 bases and J by 4 bases, with 9 bases between the two germline ends. The CDR3 is CASSASGNQPQHF. CDR3 sequence (DNA): TGTGCCAGTAGTGCCAGTGGAAATCAGCCCCAGCATTTT.

The V call is TRBV7-3, the J call TRBJ2-5, with D hard to call. CDR3 length: 14 residues. The germline V gene encodes CDR1 SGHTA and CDR2 FQGTGA. Trimming pared 0 bases from V and 3 bases from J, leaving 8 bases between. Written as DNA, the CDR3 is TGTGCCAGCAGCTTAACTGGAACCAAAGAGACCCAGTACTTC. As protein: CASSLTGTKETQYF. The whole variable domain, remainder taken from reference TRBV7-3 and TRBJ2-5, is GAGVSQTPSNKVTEKGKYVELRCDPISGHTALYWYRQSLGQGPEFLIYFQGTGAADDSGLPNDRFFAVRPEGSVSTLKIQRTERGDSAVYLCASSLTGTKETQYFGPGTRLLVL.

The sample holds a few counts of this clonotype. The rearrangement joins TRBV11-2 to TRBJ2-1; D is unclear. The CDR3 consists of 15 residues. Germline-derived CDR1 and CDR2 are SGHAT and FQNNGV. The V and J ends lost 2 bases and 4 bases respectively, with 12 bases between them. CDR3 nucleotide sequence: TGTGCCAGCAGCTTATTCGGTACCGTTTACAATGAGCAGTTCTTC. Its protein product is CASSLFGTVYNEQFF. The complete variable domain, with remaining parts taken from reference TRBV11-2 and TRBJ2-1, reads EAGVAQSPRYKIIEKRQSVAFWCNPISGHATLYWYQQILGQGPKLLIQFQNNGVVDDSQLPKDRFSAERLKGVDSTLKIQPAKLEDSAVYLCASSLFGTVYNEQFFGPGTRLTVL.

There are many counts of this clonotype. The chain couples TRBV7-9 to TRBJ2-2, with 7 nucleotides matching TRBD1. There are 16 residues in the CDR3. V lost 7 bases and J lost 6; bases outside the gene matches: 14. Per the germline V gene, CDR1 is SEHNR and CDR2 is FQNEAQ (reference sequence). The CDR3 region has the DNA TGTGCCAGCATCCCAACAGGGGCGTTAAGATCCGGGGAGCTGTTTTTT. Its translation: CASIPTGALRSGELFF.

The rearrangement uses TRBV10-3 and TRBJ2-7; D is tentatively TRBD1 or TRBD2 (6 bases each). CDR1 ENHRY and CDR2 SYGVKD come from the germline V gene. The CDR3 runs 13 residues. V dropped 11 bases and J dropped 5 bases, with 19 bases sitting between them. CDR3 loop: CASKGDFGNEQYF. CDR3 DNA sequence: TGTGCCTCTAAGGGGGACTTTGGTAACGAGCAGTACTTC.

A word on this clonotype: With a much larger clone just one base away, this may be a read error. The chain combines TRBV4-3 with TRBJ2-7; D perhaps matches TRBD1 (6 bases). The CDR3 has 16 residues. CDR1 LGHNA and CDR2 YSLEER come from the germline V gene. The V and J ends lost 3 bases and 0 bases respectively, with 15 bases between them. CDR3 protein: CASSQKVGQSSYEQYF. The CDR3 DNA follows: TGCGCCAGCAGCCAGAAAGTCGGACAGAGCTCCTACGAGCAGTACTTC.

The chain links TRBV7-2 to TRBJ2-3; 8 bases align to TRBD2. CDR1 is SGHTA, CDR2 FQGNSA, per germline. This CDR3 has 15 residues. J was trimmed by 3 bases and V by 4 bases; bases with no gene match: 6. The CDR3 DNA is TGTGCCAGCAGCTCTCGGGGGGGCCTTACAGATACGCAGTATTTT. Its protein product is CASSSRGGLTDTQYF.

This sequence joins TRBV28 and TRBJ2-2; no clear D gene. The germline V gene encodes CDR1 MDHEN and CDR2 SYDVKM. Trimming pared 3 bases from V and 6 bases from J, leaving 11 bases between. This CDR3 is 14 amino acids long. CDR3 DNA: TGTGCCAGCAGTTTTTTCGGGTTTTCCGGGGAGCTGTTTTTT. Residues: CASSFFGFSGELFF.

The chain employs TRBV6-4 and TRBJ2-3; possibly TRBD1 or TRBD2 for D (5 bases each). The CDR3 extends over 14 amino acids. V lost 6 bases and J lost 2, with 12 bases in between. The V gene's germline CDR1 is MRHNA and CDR2 SNTAGT. CDR3 DNA sequence: TGTGCCAGCAGCCGGGACGCTGACACAGATACGCAGTATTTT. Protein product: CASSRDADTDTQYF.

The gene calls are TRBV18 and TRBJ2-5; D gene uncertain. Per germline, CDR1 KGHSH and CDR2 LQKENI. V was clipped by 0 bases and J by 1 base, with 12 bases between them. The CDR3 loop spans 16 amino acids. The CDR3: CASSPPSARAQETQYF. CDR3 nucleotide sequence: TGTGCCAGCTCACCACCCTCGGCTAGGGCCCAAGAGACCCAGTACTTC.

This clonotype was counted at least ten times. CDR3 protein: CASSQVDEQFF. Written as DNA, the CDR3 is TGTGCCAGCAGCCAGGTAGATGAGCAGTTCTTC. This chain connects TRBV3-1 to TRBJ2-1; D gene ambiguous. In germline, CDR1 is LGHDT, CDR2 YNNKEL (reference sequence). The CDR3 consists of 11 residues. The V gene lost 3 bases and the J gene lost 8 bases, with 5 bases spanning the gap.

The table lists this clonotype with many counts. J is TRBJ1-5 and V is TRBV3-1; perhaps TRBD1 as D (5 bases). Per the germline V gene, CDR1 is LGHDT and CDR2 is YNNKEL (reference sequence). V was clipped by 0 bases and J by 7 bases, with 10 bases between them. CDR3 length: 14 residues. For the CDR3, the DNA is TGTGCCAGCAGCCAAGAACAGTCAGGGCAGCCCCAGCATTTT. Translation gives CASSQEQSGQPQHF.

This sequence joins TRBV5-1 and TRBJ2-3; no firm D call. CDR1 SGHRS and CDR2 YFSETQ come from the germline V gene. V lost 0 bases and J lost 2, with 13 bases in between. This CDR3 region has 16 residues. Here the CDR3 reads CASSLALGGATDTQYF. CDR3 sequence (DNA): TGCGCCAGCAGCTTGGCCCTAGGTGGAGCCACAGATACGCAGTATTTT.

This clonotype was counted ten times or more. This rearrangement joins TRBV5-1 to TRBJ2-3, with TRBD1 matching over 9 bases. Germline V gives CDR1 SGHRS, CDR2 YFSETQ. The CDR3 is 16 residues long. The ends lost 0 bases at V and 6 bases at J; junction bases unmatched: 8. Here the CDR3 reads CASSLAGTGFSDTQYF. The CDR3 DNA reads as TGCGCCAGCAGCTTGGCCGGGACAGGGTTTTCGGATACGCAGTATTTT.

Only a few counts were recorded for this clonotype. The rearrangement joins TRBV5-1 to TRBJ2-3; TRBD1 agrees at 7 bases. Germline V CDR1 and CDR2: SGHRS, YFSETQ. The CDR3 extends over 15 amino acids. The V gene end was trimmed by 4 bases and the J gene end by 2 bases; junction bases not matched to a gene: 7. This CDR3 is CASSPQGPPTDTQYF. The CDR3 coding sequence is TGCGCCAGCAGCCCACAGGGGCCGCCCACAGATACGCAGTATTTT.

This clonotype occurred many times. An end of the junction does not agree with germline; a read error may underlie this. V gene TRBV12-3 or TRBV12-4 combines with J gene TRBJ2-1, with a possible D match to TRBD2 (6 bases). The CDR3 totals 14 residues. CDR3 loop: CASSLAGGVYEQFF. DNA of the CDR3: TGTGCCAGCAGCTTAGCTGGCGGGGTATATGAGCAGTTCTTC.

This clonotype has only a few counts. The V call is TRBV5-1, the J call TRBJ2-5; no definite D call. CDR1 and CDR2 (germline): SGHRS, YFSETQ. Trimming took off 4 bases at V and 5 bases at J, with 9 bases between the two ends. The CDR3 is made up of 12 amino acids. In DNA form, the CDR3 reads TGCGCCAGCAGCGGTCAACGGGAGACCCAGTACTTC. This gives the protein CASSGQRETQYF.

This clonotype was counted many times. The chain is built from TRBV2 and TRBJ2-7; D might be TRBD1 or TRBD2, each matching 5 bases. The CDR3 runs to 12 residues. Per the germline V gene, CDR1 is SNHLY and CDR2 is FYNNEI. V was pared by 7 bases and J by 3 bases, with 10 bases between. The CDR3 reads CASMGVLYEQYF. Written as DNA, the CDR3 is TGTGCCAGCATGGGGGTCCTCTACGAGCAGTACTTC.

In this sample, this clonotype turned up many times. This chain connects TRBV5-1 to TRBJ2-5, with 8 bases matching TRBD1. With 5 bases clipped from V and 1 base from J, the junction kept 10 bases outside the gene matches. The germline CDR1 and CDR2 sequences are SGHRS and YFSETQ. The CDR3 extends over 16 amino acids. The CDR3 coding sequence is TGCGCCAGCAGGCGTAGACAGGGGTTGGTCCAAGAGACCCAGTACTTC. It translates to CASRRRQGLVQETQYF.

The CDR3 spells CASKTMASSNEQFF. The CDR3 DNA is TGTGCCAGCAAAACGATGGCGAGCAGCAATGAGCAGTTCTTC. The rearrangement uses TRBV7-2 and TRBJ2-1; D is unclear. Between the trimmed V and J ends, which lost 7 bases and 6 bases, there was a span of 16 bases. There are 14 residues in the CDR3. Per germline, CDR1 SGHTA and CDR2 FQGNSA.

This clonotype has a handful of counts. This chain joins TRBV20-1 and TRBJ2-3; D not certain. The V gene lost 0 bases and the J gene lost 6 bases, with 25 bases spanning the gap. CDR1 and CDR2 from the germline V gene are DFQATT and SNEGSKA (reference sequence). This CDR3 is 18 amino acids long. CDR3 region: CSARDWSWQDYDEDTQYF. CDR3 bases: TGCAGTGCTAGAGATTGGTCGTGGCAGGATTACGATGAGGATACGCAGTATTTT.